Below are 4 T cell receptor beta chains sequenced from a single sample in a study of early T cells in non-severe SARS-CoV-2 infection. One entry per CDR3 protein results from TCRdb running MiXCR on the 5' RACE reads. The table shows tens of thousands of distinct CDR3 sequences, with more than 13% occurring only once. The starting material was whole blood, obtained at baseline. The source of these receptors is an adult who was a healthcare worker with PCR-confirmed SARS-CoV-2 infection or an uninfected control (not recorded which).

In its sample, this clonotype was seen many times. The J gene is TRBJ2-2, the V gene TRBV4-2; TRBD2 aligns across 11 bases. V gave up 4 bases and J gave up 7 bases; unmatched junction bases: 2. The length of the CDR3 is 14 residues. CDR1 LGHNA and CDR2 YNFKEQ come from the germline V gene. CDR3 sequence: CASSPGLAVGELFF. As DNA, the CDR3 is TGTGCCAGCAGCCCGGGACTAGCGGTCGGGGAGCTGTTTTTT.

This clonotype was observed a few times. The V and J genes are TRBV6-5 and TRBJ2-1, with TRBD2 matching 9 bases. The CDR3 loop spans 14 amino acids. The V gene end was trimmed by 2 bases and the J gene end by 8 bases; junction bases not matched to a gene: 4. Per the germline V gene, CDR1 is MNHEY and CDR2 is SVGAGI. The CDR3 region is CASSYTGTSHEQFF. CDR3 bases: TGTGCCAGCAGTTACACGGGGACTAGCCATGAGCAGTTCTTC.

In this sample, this clonotype turned up a few times. The V call is TRBV6-2 or TRBV6-3, the J call TRBJ2-1; D unresolved. Deletions cut 6 bases from V and 9 bases from J, with 9 bases between. Germline CDR1 MNHEY, CDR2 SVGEGT. The CDR3 covers 11 residues. The CDR3 DNA follows: TGTGCCAGCAGCTTCAGTATTGAGCAGTTCTTC. Its translation: CASSFSIEQFF.

This clonotype occurred a few times. The CDR3 here is CASRWGGTDTQYF. The CDR3 region has the DNA TGTGCCAGCAGGTGGGGGGGCACAGATACGCAGTATTTT. The gene calls are TRBV6-2 or TRBV6-3 and TRBJ2-3; possible D gene TRBD2, 6 bases. Deletions cut 6 bases from V and 1 base from J, with 8 bases between. The CDR3 runs to 13 residues. In germline, CDR1 is MNHEY, CDR2 SVGEGT.